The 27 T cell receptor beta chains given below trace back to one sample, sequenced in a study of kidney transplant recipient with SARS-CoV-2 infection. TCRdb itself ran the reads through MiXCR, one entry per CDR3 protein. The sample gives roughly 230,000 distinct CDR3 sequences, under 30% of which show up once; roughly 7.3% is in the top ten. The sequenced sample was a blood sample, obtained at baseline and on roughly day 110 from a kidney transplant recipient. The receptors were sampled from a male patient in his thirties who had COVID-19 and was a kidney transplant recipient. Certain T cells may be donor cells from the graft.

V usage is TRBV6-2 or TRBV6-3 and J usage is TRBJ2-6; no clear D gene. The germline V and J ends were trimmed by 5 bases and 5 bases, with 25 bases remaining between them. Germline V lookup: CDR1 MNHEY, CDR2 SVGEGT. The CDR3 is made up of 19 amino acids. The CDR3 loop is CASSRIFCNRQSRANVLTF. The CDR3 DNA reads TGTGCCAGCAGTAGGATATTCTGCAATCGACAAAGTCGGGCCAACGTCCTGACTTTC.

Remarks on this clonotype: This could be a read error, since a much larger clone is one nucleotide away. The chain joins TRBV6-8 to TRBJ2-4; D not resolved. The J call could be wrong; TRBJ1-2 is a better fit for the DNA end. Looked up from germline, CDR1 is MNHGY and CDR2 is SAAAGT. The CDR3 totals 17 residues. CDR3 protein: CASSSVTRSRKTCGYTF. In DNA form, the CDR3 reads TGTGCCAGCAGTAGTGTTACACGCTCTAGAAAGACCTGTGGCTACACCTTC.

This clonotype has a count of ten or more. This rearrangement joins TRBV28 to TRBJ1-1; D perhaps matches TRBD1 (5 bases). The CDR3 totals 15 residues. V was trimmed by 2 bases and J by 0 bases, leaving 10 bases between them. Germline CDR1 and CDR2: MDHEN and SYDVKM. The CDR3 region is CASSLVGDLNTEAFF. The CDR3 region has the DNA TGTGCCAGCAGTTTAGTTGGGGACTTGAACACTGAAGCTTTCTTT.

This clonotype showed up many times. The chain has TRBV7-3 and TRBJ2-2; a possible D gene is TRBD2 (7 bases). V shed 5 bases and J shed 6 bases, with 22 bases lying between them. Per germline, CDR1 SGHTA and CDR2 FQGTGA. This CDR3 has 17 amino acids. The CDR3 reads CASSDYGLVGAAGELFF. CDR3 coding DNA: TGTGCCAGCAGCGATTACGGACTAGTGGGGGCGGCCGGGGAGCTGTTTTTT.

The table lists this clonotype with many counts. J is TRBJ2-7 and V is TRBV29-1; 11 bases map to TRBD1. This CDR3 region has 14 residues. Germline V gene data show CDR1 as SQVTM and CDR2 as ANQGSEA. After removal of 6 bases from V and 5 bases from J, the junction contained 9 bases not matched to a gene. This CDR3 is CSVDPGQGVDEQYF. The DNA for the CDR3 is TGCAGCGTGGATCCGGGACAGGGGGTCGACGAGCAGTACTTC.

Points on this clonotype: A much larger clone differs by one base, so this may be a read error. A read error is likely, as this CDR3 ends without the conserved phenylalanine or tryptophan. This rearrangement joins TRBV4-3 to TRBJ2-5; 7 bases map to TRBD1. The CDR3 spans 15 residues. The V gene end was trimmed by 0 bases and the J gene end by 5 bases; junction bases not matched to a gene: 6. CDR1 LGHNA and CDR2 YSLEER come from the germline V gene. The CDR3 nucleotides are TGCGCCAGCAGCCAAGATCTTGGACAGGCGGAGACCCAGTACCTC. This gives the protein CASSQDLGQAETQYL.

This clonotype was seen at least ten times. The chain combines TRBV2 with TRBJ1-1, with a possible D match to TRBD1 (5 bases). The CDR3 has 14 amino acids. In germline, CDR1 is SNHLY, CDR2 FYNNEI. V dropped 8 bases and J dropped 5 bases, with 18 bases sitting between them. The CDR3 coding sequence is TGTGCCAGCGATCGGGACGGTGGAAGGACTGAAGCTTTCTTT. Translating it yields CASDRDGGRTEAFF.

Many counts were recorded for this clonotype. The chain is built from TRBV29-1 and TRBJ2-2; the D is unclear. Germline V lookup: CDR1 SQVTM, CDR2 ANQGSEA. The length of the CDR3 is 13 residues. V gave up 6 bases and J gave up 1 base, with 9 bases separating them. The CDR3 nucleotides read TGCAGCGTCCGAGTGAGGAACACCGGGGAGCTGTTTTTT. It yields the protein CSVRVRNTGELFF.

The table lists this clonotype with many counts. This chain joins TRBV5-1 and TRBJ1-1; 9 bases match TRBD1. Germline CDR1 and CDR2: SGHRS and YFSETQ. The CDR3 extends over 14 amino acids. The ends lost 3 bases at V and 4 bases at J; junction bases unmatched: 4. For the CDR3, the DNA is TGCGCCAGCAGCTCCGGGACAGGGATCACTGAAGCTTTCTTT. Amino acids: CASSSGTGITEAFF.

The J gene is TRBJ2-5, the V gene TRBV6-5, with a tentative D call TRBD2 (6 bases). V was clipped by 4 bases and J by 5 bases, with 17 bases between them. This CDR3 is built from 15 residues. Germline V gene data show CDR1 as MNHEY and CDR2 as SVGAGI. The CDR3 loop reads CASSWRDSDSETQYF. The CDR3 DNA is TGTGCCAGCAGTTGGAGGGACTCAGACTCGGAGACCCAGTACTTC.

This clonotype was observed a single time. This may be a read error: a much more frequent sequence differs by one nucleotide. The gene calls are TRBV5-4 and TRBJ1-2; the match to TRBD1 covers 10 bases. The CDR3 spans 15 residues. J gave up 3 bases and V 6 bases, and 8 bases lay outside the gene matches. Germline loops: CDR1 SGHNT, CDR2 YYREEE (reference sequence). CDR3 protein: CASNSTGGADYGYTF. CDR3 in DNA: TGTGCCAGCAACTCGACAGGGGGCGCGGACTATGGCTACACCTTC.

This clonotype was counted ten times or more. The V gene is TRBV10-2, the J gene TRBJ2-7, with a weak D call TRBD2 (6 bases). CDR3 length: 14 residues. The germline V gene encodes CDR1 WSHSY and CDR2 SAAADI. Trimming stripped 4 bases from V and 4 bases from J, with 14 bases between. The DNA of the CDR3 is TGCGCCAGCAGTGTATCCGGGAGAGAGTACGAGCAGTACTTC. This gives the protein CASSVSGREYEQYF.

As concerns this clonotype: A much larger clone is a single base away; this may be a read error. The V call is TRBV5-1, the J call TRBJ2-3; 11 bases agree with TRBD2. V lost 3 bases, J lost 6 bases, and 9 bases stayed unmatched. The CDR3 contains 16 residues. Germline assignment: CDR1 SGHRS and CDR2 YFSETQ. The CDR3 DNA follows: TGCGCCAGCAGCTCAGGGGCTAGCGGGGGGCCGGATACGCAGTATTTT. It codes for CASSSGASGGPDTQYF.

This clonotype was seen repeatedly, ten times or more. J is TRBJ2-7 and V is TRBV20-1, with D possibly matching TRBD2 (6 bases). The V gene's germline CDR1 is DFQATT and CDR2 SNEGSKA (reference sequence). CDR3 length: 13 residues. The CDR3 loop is CRARRGLTYEQYF. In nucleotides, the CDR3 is TGCAGAGCACGGCGGGGACTCACCTACGAGCAGTACTTC.

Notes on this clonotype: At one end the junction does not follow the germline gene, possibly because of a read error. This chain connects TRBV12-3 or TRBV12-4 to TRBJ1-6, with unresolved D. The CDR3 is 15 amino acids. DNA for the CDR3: TGTGCCAGCAGTTTACGGGGATCCTATAGTTCACCCCTCCACTTT. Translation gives CASSLRGSYSSPLHF.

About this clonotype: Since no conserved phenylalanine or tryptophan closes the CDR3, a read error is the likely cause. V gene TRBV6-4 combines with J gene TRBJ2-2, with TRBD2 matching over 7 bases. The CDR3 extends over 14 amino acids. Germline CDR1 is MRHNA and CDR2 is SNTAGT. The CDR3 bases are TGTACCAGCAGTGACGCGGGAGACACCGGGGAGCTGTTTTCT. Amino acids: CTSSDAGDTGELFS.

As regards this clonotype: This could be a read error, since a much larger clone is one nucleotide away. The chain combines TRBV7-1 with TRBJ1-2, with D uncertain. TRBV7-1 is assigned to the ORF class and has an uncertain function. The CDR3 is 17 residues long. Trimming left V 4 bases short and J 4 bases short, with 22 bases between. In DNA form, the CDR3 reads TGTGCCAGCAGCTATGACGGTCACGAGGGAAGGACCTATGGCTACACCTTC. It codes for CASSYDGHEGRTYGYTF.

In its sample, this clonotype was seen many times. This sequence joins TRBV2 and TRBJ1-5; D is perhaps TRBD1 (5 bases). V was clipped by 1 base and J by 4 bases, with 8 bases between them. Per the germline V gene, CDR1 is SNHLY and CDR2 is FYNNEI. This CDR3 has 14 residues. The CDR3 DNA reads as TGTGCCAGCAGTGAAGGGACACCGAATCAGCCCCAGCATTTT. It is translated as CASSEGTPNQPQHF.

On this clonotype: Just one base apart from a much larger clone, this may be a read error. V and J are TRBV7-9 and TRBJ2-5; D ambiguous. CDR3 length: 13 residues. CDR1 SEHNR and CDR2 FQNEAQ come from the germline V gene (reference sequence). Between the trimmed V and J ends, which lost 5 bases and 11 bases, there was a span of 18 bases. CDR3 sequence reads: CASSGSLNYGQYF. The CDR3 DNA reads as TGTGCCAGCAGCGGAAGCCTTAACTACGGGCAGTACTTC.

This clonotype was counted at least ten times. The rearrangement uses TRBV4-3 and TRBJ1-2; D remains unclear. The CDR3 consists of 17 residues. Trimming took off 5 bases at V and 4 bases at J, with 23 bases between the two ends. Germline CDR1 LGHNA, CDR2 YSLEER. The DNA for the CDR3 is TGCGCCAGCAGCTACTTGTCAGGACGTCGAAAGACCTATGGCTACACCTTC. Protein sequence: CASSYLSGRRKTYGYTF.

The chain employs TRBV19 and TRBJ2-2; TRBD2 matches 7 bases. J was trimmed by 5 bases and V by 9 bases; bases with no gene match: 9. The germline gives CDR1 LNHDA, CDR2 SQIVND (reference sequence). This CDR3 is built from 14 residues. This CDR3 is CASRVIAGTGELFF. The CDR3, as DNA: TGTGCCAGCCGAGTTATAGCGGGTACCGGGGAGCTGTTTTTT.

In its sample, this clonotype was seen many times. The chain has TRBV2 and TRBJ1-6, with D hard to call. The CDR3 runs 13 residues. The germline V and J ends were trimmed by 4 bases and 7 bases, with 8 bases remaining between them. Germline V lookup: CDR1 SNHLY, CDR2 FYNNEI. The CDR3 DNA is TGTGCCAGCAGTGGGCAGAGGAATTCACCCCTCCACTTT. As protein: CASSGQRNSPLHF.

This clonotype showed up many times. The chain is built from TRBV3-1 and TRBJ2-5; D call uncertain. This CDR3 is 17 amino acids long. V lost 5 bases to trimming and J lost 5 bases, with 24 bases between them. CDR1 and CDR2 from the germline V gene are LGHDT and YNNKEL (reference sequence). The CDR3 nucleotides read TGTGCCAGCAGCTGCCTTGCTCCCATTTCTTTCTCTGAGACCCAGTACTTC. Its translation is CASSCLAPISFSETQYF.

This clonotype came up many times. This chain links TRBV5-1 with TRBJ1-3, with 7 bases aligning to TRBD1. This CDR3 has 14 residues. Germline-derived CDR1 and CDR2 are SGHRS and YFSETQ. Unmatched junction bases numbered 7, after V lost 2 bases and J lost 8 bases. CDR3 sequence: CASSFGTVVDTIYF. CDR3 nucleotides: TGCGCCAGCAGCTTCGGGACAGTCGTGGACACCATATATTTT.

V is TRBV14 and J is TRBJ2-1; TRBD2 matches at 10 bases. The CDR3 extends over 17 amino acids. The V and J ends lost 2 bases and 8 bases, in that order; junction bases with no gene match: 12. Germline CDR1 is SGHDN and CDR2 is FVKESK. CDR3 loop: CASSQITSGIFLHEQFF. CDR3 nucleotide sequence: TGTGCCAGCAGCCAAATCACTAGCGGGATTTTCCTACATGAGCAGTTCTTC.

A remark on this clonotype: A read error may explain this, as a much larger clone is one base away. The CDR3 region is CASSPPGQGNEKLFF. As DNA, the CDR3 is TGTGCCAGCTCGCCACCGGGACAGGGGAATGAAAAACTGTTTTTT. The rearrangement uses TRBV18 and TRBJ1-4; the match to TRBD1 covers 10 bases. CDR1 is KGHSH, CDR2 LQKENI, per germline. This CDR3 has 15 residues.

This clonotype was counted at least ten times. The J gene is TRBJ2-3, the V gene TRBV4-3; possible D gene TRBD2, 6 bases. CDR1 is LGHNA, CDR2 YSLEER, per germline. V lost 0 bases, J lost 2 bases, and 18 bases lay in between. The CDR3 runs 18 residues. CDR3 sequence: CASSQDLIADSHTDTQYF. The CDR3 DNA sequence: TGCGCCAGCAGCCAAGATCTAATAGCGGATTCACACACAGATACGCAGTATTTT.